Following are 5 T cell receptor beta chains from one sample sequenced in a study of T-cell reconstitution after alpha-beta-depleted transplantation in children. Unique molecular identifiers were built into the TCRbeta library. TCRdb called the PCR reads again in MiXCR, with one record for every CDR3 protein. The table has approximately 250,000 distinct CDR3 sequences, 9.7% seen once. The sequencing here drew on PBMCs from the stem cell graft donor, taken from the stem cell graft. All receptors come from a human donor who donated a stem cell graft to a child with SCID.

In its sample, this clonotype was seen many times. The CDR3 is CASSRDRNSPLHF. The CDR3 DNA reads as TGTGCCAGCAGCCGGGACAGAAATTCACCCCTCCACTTT. The V gene is TRBV7-6, the J gene TRBJ1-6, with 7 bases fitting TRBD1. The CDR3 contains 13 residues. Germline lookup yields CDR1 SGHVS and CDR2 FNYEAQ. The junction had 2 bases not matched to a gene; V was cut back by 5 bases and J by 7 bases.

This clonotype has a count of ten or more. This chain joins TRBV10-3 and TRBJ1-4; 7 bases line up with TRBD1. V shed 7 bases, J shed 5 bases, and the junction held 4 bases outside the gene matches. The CDR3 is 13 residues long. The germline V gene has CDR1 ENHRY and CDR2 SYGVKD. CDR3 amino acids: CAIKPGQNEKLFF. The CDR3 coding sequence is TGTGCCATCAAACCGGGACAGAATGAAAAACTGTTTTTT.

The table lists this clonotype with many counts. The gene calls are TRBV4-3 and TRBJ2-7, with D hard to call. Germline CDR1 and CDR2: LGHNA and YSLEER. V gave up 1 base and J gave up 4 bases, with 14 bases separating them. The CDR3 loop spans 15 amino acids. The CDR3 sequence is CASSQVYGGRYEQYF. In nucleotides, the CDR3 is TGCGCCAGCAGCCAAGTTTACGGCGGAAGATACGAGCAGTACTTC.

This clonotype was found a few times. The chain employs TRBV29-1 and TRBJ2-1; 8 nucleotides align to TRBD2. V trimming: 8 bases; J trimming: 0 bases; junction bases outside the gene matches: 0. The germline V gene encodes CDR1 SQVTM and CDR2 ANQGSEA. The CDR3 spans 12 residues. As DNA, the CDR3 is TGCAGCAGCGGGAGCTCCTACAATGAGCAGTTCTTC. Translated: CSSGSSYNEQFF.

In this sample, this clonotype turned up many times. This chain links TRBV6-1 with TRBJ1-6, with D maybe TRBD1 (5 bases). Germline CDR1 MNHNS, CDR2 SASEGT. There are 15 residues in the CDR3. Trimming pared 5 bases from V and 0 bases from J, leaving 8 bases between. CDR3 protein: CASSPGYSYNSPLHF. The CDR3 DNA is TGTGCCAGCAGTCCAGGGTACTCCTATAATTCACCCCTCCACTTT.